These 9 T cell receptor beta chains originate from one sample sequenced in a study of blood T cells in healthy people across ages (dated by TCRdb to between 2015 and 2016). The library relied on 5' RACE. A second PCR of about 6 to 12 cycles was run with a J-beta primer mix and a sample-barcoded 5' primer. TCRdb's own reprocessing of the public reads used fastp at Q25 and MiXCR and kept productive beta chains. Every distinct CDR3 protein forms one entry, paired with its most common genes and DNA. Across this sample there are 1.8 million or so distinct CDR3 sequences, with roughly 43% seen only once. Clones ranked in the top ten supply under 30% of the sample. Sequencing was carried out using blood. The receptors shown here come from a human donor in good health.

The rearrangement uses TRBV12-3 or TRBV12-4 and TRBJ2-7; D possibly matches TRBD1 or TRBD2 (5 bases each). V was pared by 7 bases and J by 1 base, with 20 bases between. The CDR3 runs 16 residues. The CDR3 loop reads CASTSWDRPISYEQYF. CDR3 bases: TGTGCCAGCACATCCTGGGACCGTCCTATTTCCTACGAGCAGTACTTC.

This clonotype was counted a few times. The chain carries TRBV20-1 and TRBJ2-1; TRBD2 aligns across 15 bases. Germline V CDR1 and CDR2: DFQATT, SNEGSKA (reference sequence). CDR3 length: 14 residues. V trimming: 5 bases; J trimming: 7 bases; junction bases outside the gene matches: 3. CDR3 in DNA: TGCAGTGCTCAAGGGACTAGCGGGGGGAATGAGCAGTTCTTC. Residues: CSAQGTSGGNEQFF.

In this sample, this clonotype turned up a few times. This chain uses TRBV12-3 or TRBV12-4 with TRBJ2-3, with D perhaps assigned TRBD1 or TRBD2 (5 bases each). CDR3 size: 12 residues. V lost 8 bases to trimming and J lost 5 bases, with 11 bases between them. The CDR3 loop reads CASGDGEDTQYF. The CDR3 region has the DNA TGTGCCAGCGGGGACGGGGAAGATACGCAGTATTTT.

V usage is TRBV10-3 and J usage is TRBJ1-2, with no clear D. V lost 3 bases to trimming and J lost 4 bases, with 9 bases between them. The CDR3 is 13 amino acids. CDR1 is ENHRY and CDR2 is SYGVKD in the germline V gene. CDR3 bases: TGTGCCATCAGTGAAGAATCGGGCTATGGCTACACCTTC. Translating it yields CAISEESGYGYTF.

The chain has TRBV9 and TRBJ1-2, with D hard to call. Trimming left V 0 bases short and J 8 bases short, with 11 bases between. This CDR3 contains 13 residues. The germline V gene encodes CDR1 SGDLS and CDR2 YYNGEE. The CDR3 region is CASSVGTHVGYTF. In nucleotides, the CDR3 is TGTGCCAGCAGCGTAGGGACCCACGTGGGCTACACCTTC. Using reference TRBV9 and TRBJ1-2 for the parts outside the CDR3, the full variable domain is DSGVTQTPKHLITATGQRVTLRCSPRSGDLSVYWYQQSLDQGLQFLIQYYNGEERAKGNILERFSAQQFPDLHSELNLSSLELGDSALYFCASSVGTHVGYTFGSGTRLTVV.

This clonotype was detected once. This rearrangement joins TRBV29-1 to TRBJ1-1; tentatively, D is TRBD1 (5 bases). This CDR3 has 13 amino acids. Germline V gives CDR1 SQVTM, CDR2 ANQGSEA. Deletions cut 4 bases from V and 5 bases from J, with 14 bases between. CDR3 region: CSVGQGRGTEAFF. Written as DNA, the CDR3 is TGCAGCGTTGGCCAGGGAAGAGGTACTGAAGCTTTCTTT. Supplemented by reference TRBV29-1 and TRBJ1-1, the full variable domain reads SAVISQKPSRDICQRGTSLTIQCQVDSQVTMMFWYRQQPGQSLTLIATANQGSEATYESGFVIDKFPISRPNLTFSTLTVSNMSPEDSSIYLCSVGQGRGTEAFFGQGTRLTVV.

This clonotype was observed a handful of times. The chain joins TRBV10-3 to TRBJ2-5; TRBD1 agrees at 7 bases. The CDR3 runs to 13 residues. V dropped 6 bases and J dropped 3; count of bases not matched to a gene: 4. Germline values: CDR1 ENHRY, CDR2 SYGVKD. CDR3 nucleotide sequence: TGTGCCATCAGCTCAGGGACAGAAGAGACCCAGTACTTC. It translates to CAISSGTEETQYF.

The gene calls are TRBV5-1 and TRBJ1-2, with D possibly matching TRBD1 (6 bases). The CDR3 runs to 13 residues. V lost 2 bases and J lost 6, with 11 bases in between. Per the germline V gene, CDR1 is SGHRS and CDR2 is YFSETQ. The CDR3 nucleotides read TGCGCCAGCAGCTTTGAGACAGGAAATGGCTACACCTTC. As protein: CASSFETGNGYTF.

The chain combines TRBV7-2 with TRBJ2-3; 9 nucleotides agree with TRBD1. V lost 3 bases to trimming and J lost 2 bases; unmatched junction nucleotides: 12. CDR1 SGHTA and CDR2 FQGNSA come from the germline V gene. This CDR3 region has 18 residues. CDR3 amino acids: CASSFRKDRGGNTDTQYF. The DNA for the CDR3 is TGTGCCAGCAGCTTCAGGAAGGACAGGGGAGGCAACACAGATACGCAGTATTTT.